The 32 T cell receptor beta chains below were found in one sample sequenced in a study of cytotoxic CD8 clonotypes in ibrutinib-treated CLL. Generated by immunoSEQ multiplex PCR, the TCRdb table keeps only in-frame clones and is missing some. The sample has hundreds of thousands of clones; just over 70% are singletons. Specimen: PBMCs, collected after 12 months of ibrutinib treatment. All receptors come from a human donor with chronic lymphocytic leukemia.

As DNA, the CDR3 is TGCGCCAGCAGCTTGGTAGGGACCAGACTCTCTGGGGCCAACGTCCTGACTTTC. This encodes CASSLVGTRLSGANVLTF. V gene TRBV5-1 combines with J gene TRBJ2-6; D tentatively reads TRBD1 or TRBD2 (5 bases each). V was cut by 0 bases and J by 0 bases, with 13 bases left in between. This CDR3 has 18 amino acids. Germline V CDR1 and CDR2: SGHRS, YFSETQ.

This sequence joins TRBV7-2 and TRBJ1-2, with D unclear. Between the trimmed V and J ends, which lost 1 base and 7 bases, there was a span of 7 bases. The CDR3 has 12 amino acids. CDR1 and CDR2 (germline): SGHTA, FQGNSA. DNA for the CDR3: TGTGCCAGCAGCTTAGTAGGGCTTGGCTACACCTTC. It translates to CASSLVGLGYTF.

This clone has only a few counts. The chain employs TRBV4-3 and TRBJ2-2; possible D gene TRBD2, 7 bases. From germline, CDR1 is LGHNA and CDR2 YSLEER. V lost 0 bases, J lost 6 bases, and 14 bases lay in between. This CDR3 is 16 amino acids long. The CDR3 DNA follows: TGCGCCAGCAGCCAAGATGGGCGGGGGCACTCCGGGGAGCTGTTTTTT. It is translated as CASSQDGRGHSGELFF.

V and J are TRBV6-5 and TRBJ2-7; TRBD2 aligns across 8 bases. CDR1 is MNHEY, CDR2 SVGAGI, per germline. V gave up 0 bases and J gave up 0 bases; unmatched junction bases: 1. This CDR3 region has 15 residues. CDR3 bases: TGTGCCAGCAGTTACTCGGCGGGAGGCTCCTACGAGCAGTACTTC. Its translation is CASSYSAGGSYEQYF.

The gene calls are TRBV5-4 and TRBJ1-4; no clear D gene. This CDR3 is 15 amino acids long. The ends were cut back, 4 bases at V and 7 bases at J, with 17 bases in the middle. Per germline, CDR1 SGHNT and CDR2 YYREEE (reference sequence). The CDR3 nucleotides read TGTGCCAGCAGCGAGCCGGGATTACTAGGTGAAAAACTGTTTTTT. It encodes CASSEPGLLGEKLFF.

The chain uses TRBV5-8 and TRBJ2-1, with a possible D match to TRBD2 (7 bases). The V and J ends lost 1 base and 0 bases respectively, with 11 bases between them. The germline CDR1 and CDR2 sequences are SGHTS and YDEGEE. The CDR3 has 16 residues. The CDR3 DNA follows: TGTGCCAGCAGCTTGCCCGGGGGGCCCTCCTACAATGAGCAGTTCTTC. Protein sequence: CASSLPGGPSYNEQFF.

The gene calls are TRBV19 and TRBJ2-1, with a tentative D call TRBD2 (6 bases). V lost 2 bases and J lost 8, with 16 bases in between. This CDR3 spans 15 amino acids. Germline CDR1 reads LNHDA; CDR2 reads SQIVND (reference sequence). DNA for the CDR3: TGTGCCAGTAGTATATTGGAGGGTAGGCGGGATGAGCAGTTCTTC. Translated: CASSILEGRRDEQFF. Based on the CDR3 plus reference TRBV19 and TRBJ2-1, the full variable domain is DGGITQSPKYLFRKEGQNVTLSCEQNLNHDAMYWYRQDPGQGLRLIYYSQIVNDFQKGDIAEGYSVSREKKESFPLTVTSAQKNPTAFYLCASSILEGRRDEQFFGPGTRLTVL.

V usage is TRBV9 and J usage is TRBJ1-4; TRBD1 might be the D (6 bases). V lost 3 bases to trimming and J lost 8 bases, with 20 bases between them. Germline V gene data show CDR1 as SGDLS and CDR2 as YYNGEE. This CDR3 is built from 16 residues. CDR3 in DNA: TGTGCCAGCAGCGGTCTCGAGGGGGATAGAAGAGAAAAACTGTTTTTT. Translated, it gives CASSGLEGDRREKLFF.

This clone was picked up one time. The CDR3 is CASSWTGGDYGYTF. In DNA, the CDR3 is TGTGCCAGCAGCTGGACAGGGGGCGACTATGGCTACACCTTC. This rearrangement joins TRBV9 to TRBJ1-2; 11 bases are shared with TRBD1. Germline V gives CDR1 SGDLS, CDR2 YYNGEE. This CDR3 region has 14 residues. V shed 4 bases, J shed 3 bases, and the junction held 2 bases outside the gene matches.

This rearrangement joins TRBV5-6 to TRBJ2-1; TRBD1 matches 8 bases. The CDR3 is 16 amino acids. The junction had 9 bases not matched to a gene; V was cut back by 4 bases and J by 3 bases. The germline V gene encodes CDR1 SGHDT and CDR2 YYEEEE. CDR3 nucleotides: TGTGCCAGCAGCCGGGTAAGAGACAGGGGCTACAATGAGCAGTTCTTC. This codes for CASSRVRDRGYNEQFF.

The chain links TRBV7-2 to TRBJ2-7; D perhaps matches TRBD1 (5 bases). The ends were cut back, 3 bases at V and 5 bases at J, with 14 bases in the middle. There are 14 residues in the CDR3. The germline CDR1 and CDR2 sequences are SGHTA and FQGNSA. CDR3 sequence (DNA): TGTGCCAGCAGCTTCAGGGCTAGTTCGAACGAGCAGTACTTC. The encoded protein is CASSFRASSNEQYF.

This sequence joins TRBV6-1 and TRBJ2-5; D possibly corresponds to TRBD2 (6 bases). Germline CDR1 reads MNHNS; CDR2 reads SASEGT. This CDR3 spans 17 amino acids. V was cut by 2 bases and J by 3 bases, with 19 bases left in between. Here the CDR3 reads CASSEHGGRAGKETQYF. The CDR3 DNA follows: TGTGCCAGCAGTGAACACGGGGGTAGGGCGGGAAAAGAGACCCAGTACTTC.

This clone was found a few times. The chain carries TRBV6-5 and TRBJ1-5; D unresolved. CDR3 length equals 14 residues. The ends were cut back, 2 bases at V and 4 bases at J, with 9 bases in the middle. CDR1 is MNHEY, CDR2 SVGAGI, per germline. This chain's CDR3 is CASSYRRLNQPQHF. Written as DNA, the CDR3 is TGTGCCAGCAGTTACAGGCGGCTTAATCAGCCCCAGCATTTT.

This clone was observed a single time. The rearrangement uses TRBV11-3 and TRBJ2-2; D possibly matches TRBD1 or TRBD2 (5 bases each). V lost 0 bases to trimming and J lost 5 bases, with 13 bases between them. Germline V gene data show CDR1 as SGHNT and CDR2 as YENEEA. The CDR3 sequence is 16 residues long. CDR3 residues: CASSLEGTLGTGELFF. The CDR3 DNA reads as TGTGCCAGCAGCTTAGAGGGGACCTTGGGAACCGGGGAGCTGTTTTTT.

The chain is built from TRBV6-4 and TRBJ2-1, with 8 bases identical to TRBD2. Germline V CDR1 and CDR2: MRHNA, SNTAGT. Losses at the gene ends were 3 bases for V and 6 bases for J; bases not matched to a gene: 13. The CDR3 has 17 residues. CDR3 bases: TGTGCCAGCAGTGAAGGAGGTGGACTAGCTGCGACCAATGAGCAGTTCTTC. Its translation: CASSEGGGLAATNEQFF.

This clone was observed a handful of times. The rearrangement uses TRBV6-1 and TRBJ1-1, with D possibly being TRBD1 (5 bases). V lost 0 bases and J 1 base, leaving 6 bases between the germline ends. The CDR3 loop spans 14 amino acids. Looked up from germline, CDR1 is MNHNS and CDR2 is SASEGT. The CDR3 coding sequence is TGTGCCAGCAGTGAAGCGCAGGGGAACACTGAAGCTTTCTTT. Translating gives CASSEAQGNTEAFF.

The chain combines TRBV28 with TRBJ2-7; D possibly corresponds to TRBD1 (6 bases). V was shortened by 8 bases and J by 4 bases, with 18 bases between the two germline ends. Looked up from germline, CDR1 is MDHEN and CDR2 is SYDVKM. This CDR3 spans 14 amino acids. The CDR3 sequence is CASGIPGGRYEQYF. CDR3 nucleotide sequence: TGTGCCAGCGGAATCCCTGGGGGCAGATACGAGCAGTACTTC.

Note on this clone: A much more abundant neighbour one base away suggests this may be a read error. This chain connects TRBV9 to TRBJ2-2, with TRBD1 as a possible D gene (6 bases). The V gene's germline CDR1 is SGDLS and CDR2 YYNGEE. The CDR3 spans 15 residues. Trimming shortened V by 4 bases and J by 0 bases, and 10 bases separated the two germline ends. CDR3 amino acids: CASSPRTANTGELFF. The CDR3 nucleotides are TGTGCCAGCAGCCCCAGGACAGCGAACACCGGGGAGCTGTTTTTT. Supplemented by reference TRBV9 and TRBJ2-2, the full variable domain reads DSGVTQTPKHLITATGQRVTLRCSPRSGDLSVYWYQQSLDQGLQFLIQYYNGEERAKGNILERFSAQQFPDLHSELNLSSLELGDSALYFCASSPRTANTGELFFGEGSRLTVL.

V usage is TRBV6-1 and J usage is TRBJ2-7, with TRBD2 matching 13 bases. V dropped 4 bases and J dropped 2; count of bases not matched to a gene: 2. CDR1 and CDR2 (germline): MNHNS, SASEGT. The CDR3 runs to 15 residues. The chain's CDR3 is CASSAGLAGAYEQYF. In DNA, the CDR3 is TGTGCCAGCAGTGCTGGACTAGCGGGGGCCTACGAGCAGTACTTC.

The chain couples TRBV12-5 to TRBJ2-1; possible D gene TRBD2, 5 bases. Between the trimmed V and J ends, which lost 2 bases and 1 base, there was a span of 9 bases. This CDR3 spans 15 amino acids. Per the germline V gene, CDR1 is LGHNT and CDR2 is FRNRAP. CDR3 protein: CASGLSRGSYNEQFF. The CDR3 region has the DNA TGTGCTAGTGGTTTGTCACGGGGATCCTACAATGAGCAGTTCTTC.

The chain joins TRBV7-3 to TRBJ2-1; 7 bases fit TRBD1. J was trimmed by 10 bases and V by 5 bases; bases with no gene match: 8. Germline CDR1 is SGHTA and CDR2 is FQGTGA. CDR3 length: 13 amino acids. In DNA form, the CDR3 reads TGTGCCAGCAGCCCCCGCAGGGGGTGGGAGCAGTTCTTC. Protein product: CASSPRRGWEQFF.

This clone was counted at least ten times. The chain carries TRBV7-3 and TRBJ1-2; TRBD1 is a possible D gene (6 bases). Deletions cut 5 bases from V and 3 bases from J, with 16 bases between. The germline V gene encodes CDR1 SGHTA and CDR2 FQGTGA. CDR3 length equals 15 residues. CDR3 in amino acids: CASSATGSGDYGYTF. The CDR3 DNA sequence: TGTGCCAGCAGCGCCACAGGGAGTGGAGACTATGGCTACACCTTC.

Only a few counts were recorded for this clone. The chain combines TRBV4-1 with TRBJ1-3; D is undetermined. Trimming removed 4 bases at V and 1 base at J, with 14 bases between. Germline V CDR1 and CDR2: MGHRA, YSYEKL. This CDR3 contains 16 residues. In DNA, the CDR3 is TGCGCCAGCAGCCCACCCCGTAGCGGGTCTGGAAACACCATATATTTT. Translating gives CASSPPRSGSGNTIYF.

The chain uses TRBV11-2 and TRBJ2-1, with TRBD2 matching over 11 bases. Germline CDR1 and CDR2: SGHAT and FQNNGV. Trimming removed 2 bases from V and 3 bases from J; junction bases left unmatched: 3. The CDR3 spans 16 residues. The CDR3 region has the DNA TGTGCCAGCAGCTTATTAGCGGGGGGGGTCTACAATGAGCAGTTCTTC. This gives the protein CASSLLAGGVYNEQFF.

The V and J genes are TRBV7-2 and TRBJ1-1, with D perhaps matching TRBD1 (5 bases). Trimming stripped 5 bases from V and 0 bases from J, with 10 bases between. Per germline, CDR1 SGHTA and CDR2 FQGNSA. The CDR3 is 14 residues long. DNA for the CDR3: TGTGCCAGCAGCCCCCGACAGATGAACACTGAAGCTTTCTTT. Its protein product is CASSPRQMNTEAFF.

The chain has TRBV10-3 and TRBJ1-1; D unresolved. CDR3 length: 13 residues. The ends were cut back, 5 bases at V and 4 bases at J, with 11 bases in the middle. Germline loops: CDR1 ENHRY, CDR2 SYGVKD. DNA for the CDR3: TGTGCCATCAGTACGGGTTCCGGCACTGAAGCTTTCTTT. It specifies CAISTGSGTEAFF.

This chain connects TRBV25-1 to TRBJ2-3, with D hard to call. Germline values: CDR1 MGHDK, CDR2 SYGVNS. Trimming shortened V by 3 bases and J by 2 bases, and 9 bases separated the two germline ends. The CDR3 extends over 14 amino acids. The CDR3 bases are TGTGCCAGCAGTGAGGGCGGAAACACAGATACGCAGTATTTT. Protein sequence: CASSEGGNTDTQYF. The full variable domain, completed using reference TRBV25-1 and TRBJ2-3, is EADIYQTPRYLVIGTGKKITLECSQTMGHDKMYWYQQDPGMELHLIHYSYGVNSTEKGDLSSESTVSRIRTEHFPLTLESARPSHTSQYLCASSEGGNTDTQYFGPGTRLTVL.

This chain joins TRBV7-9 and TRBJ1-5; D ambiguous. The germline V and J ends were trimmed by 1 base and 1 base, with 5 bases remaining between them. The CDR3 spans 14 residues. Germline V gene data show CDR1 as SEHNR and CDR2 as FQNEAQ (reference sequence). CDR3 DNA sequence: TGTGCCAGCAGCTTAGAGGTCAGCAATCAGCCCCAGCATTTT. Amino acid sequence: CASSLEVSNQPQHF.

Comment on this clone: Other DNA sequences within the sample encode an identical CDR3. The chain couples TRBV6-5 to TRBJ1-2, with D possibly matching TRBD1 (6 bases). CDR3 length equals 14 residues. The germline CDR1 and CDR2 sequences are MNHEY and SVGAGI. The V end was cut by 2 bases, the J end by 4 bases, with 11 bases between. The CDR3 reads CASSYVGGRYGYTF. The CDR3 bases are TGTGCCAGCAGTTACGTGGGGGGCCGCTATGGCTACACCTTC.

This clone was recorded once. V gene TRBV9 combines with J gene TRBJ1-3; D is perhaps TRBD1 (5 bases). V lost 6 bases and J lost 8, with 18 bases in between. Germline V gene lookup returns CDR1 SGDLS and CDR2 YYNGEE. This CDR3 has 14 amino acids. CDR3 nucleotide sequence: TGTGCCAGCACCACGGGGGATAAAGTCCACACCATATATTTT. This codes for CASTTGDKVHTIYF.

The chain joins TRBV18 to TRBJ2-7; 7 positions agree with TRBD1. Unmatched junction bases numbered 7, after V lost 3 bases and J lost 5 bases. Per the germline V gene, CDR1 is KGHSH and CDR2 is LQKENI. CDR3 length: 14 residues. In nucleotides, the CDR3 is TGTGCCAGCTCACCTGACAGGGTGGCGGACGAGCAGTACTTC. This sequence encodes CASSPDRVADEQYF. Combining the CDR3 with reference TRBV18 and TRBJ2-7 gives the whole variable domain NAGVMQNPRHLVRRRGQEARLRCSPMKGHSHVYWYRQLPEEGLKFMVYLQKENIIDESGMPKERFSAEFPKEGPSILRIQQVVRGDSAAYFCASSPDRVADEQYFGPGTRLTVT.

This chain uses TRBV7-3 with TRBJ1-5; tentatively, D is TRBD1 (6 bases). CDR1 is SGHTA and CDR2 is FQGTGA in the germline V gene. The CDR3 sequence is 13 residues long. V lost 5 bases, J lost 7 bases, and 12 bases lay in between. The CDR3 loop reads CASSEGGSQPQHF. The CDR3 nucleotides are TGTGCCAGCAGCGAGGGGGGATCCCAGCCCCAGCATTTT.